The clone carrying this T cell receptor beta chain was detected only a few times. This sample is drawn from a study of cytomegalovirus exposure and HLA in healthy donors. PCR primers comprised 60 Vbeta and 13 Jbeta primers. Assay: immunoSEQ multiplex PCR; the TCRdb copy retains only in-frame clones and omits some. The sample has more than 95,000 clones, roughly four fifths seen once. V lost 4 bases and J 5 bases, leaving 13 bases between the germline ends. The CDR3 is 13 residues long. CDR1 and CDR2 (germline): SGHRS, YFSETQ. This TCR was recovered from a man in his fifties in good health and CMV-seropositive. Sequencing was carried out using PBMCs. The chain joins TRBV5-1 to TRBJ2-7; TRBD1 is a possible D gene (7 bases). For the CDR3, the DNA is TGCGCCAGCAGCCGAGGCGGGACAGACGAGCAGTACTTC. Amino acids: CASSRGGTDEQYF.